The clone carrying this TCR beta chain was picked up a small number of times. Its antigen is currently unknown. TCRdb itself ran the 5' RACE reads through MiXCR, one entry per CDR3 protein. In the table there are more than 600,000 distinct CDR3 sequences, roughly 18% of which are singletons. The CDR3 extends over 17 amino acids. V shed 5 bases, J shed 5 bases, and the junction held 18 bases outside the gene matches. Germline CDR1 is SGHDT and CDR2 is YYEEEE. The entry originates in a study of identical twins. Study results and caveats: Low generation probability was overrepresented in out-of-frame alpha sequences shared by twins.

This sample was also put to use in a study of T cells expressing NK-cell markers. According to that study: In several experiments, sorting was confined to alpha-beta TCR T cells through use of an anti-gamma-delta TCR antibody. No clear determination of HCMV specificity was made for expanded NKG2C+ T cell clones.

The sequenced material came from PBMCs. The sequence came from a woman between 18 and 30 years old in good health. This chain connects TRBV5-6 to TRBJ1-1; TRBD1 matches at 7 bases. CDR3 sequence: CASSPRTGRVAVTEAFF. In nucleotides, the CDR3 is TGTGCCAGCAGTCCTCGGACAGGCCGTGTGGCGGTAACTGAAGCTTTCTTT.